This TCR beta chain was captured in a study of blood T cell repertoires in COVID-19 (TCRdb year 2020). The study in broad terms: Collaborator samples came from the United States, Italy and Spain and covered acute and convalescent phases of COVID-19. The material from the prospective study consisted of cDNA or gDNA derived from T cells, B-cell-depleted T cells, or PBMCs. Deeply sampled blood TCRbeta repertoires from subjects exposed to, actively infected with, or recovered from COVID-19 were included in the dataset. A freely available public database, intended as a resource for researchers studying the immune response to SARS-CoV-2, is where the repertoires were released. Samples came from the ongoing ImmuneRACE study (first 160 participants) plus 1,254 subjects from 6 global collaborators. A de-identified subject ID, COVID-19 status, age in years and sex were almost always included in the sample metadata. Where available, HLA class I and class II types were obtained from metadata supplied by the sample provider rather than from assay-based typing. General conclusions and limits of the study: Clinical and demographic metadata were provided uncurated, with the amount varying by source and participant.

The CDR3 starts with the cysteine, ends with the phenylalanine, and has 14 residues. Only CDR3 DNA remains: 42 bases, in frame from the first base. CDR1 ENHRY and CDR2 SYGVKD are derived from the germline V gene. V is cut back by 5 bases and J by 2 bases, with 2 bases in the junction unmatched. At one collaborating source in Seattle, patients were enrolled during active infection and were followed longitudinally through the course of disease. The collaborating institutions used their own protocols to collect whole blood in K2EDTA tubes. For TCRbeta analysis, collaborators shipped samples in one of three forms: frozen whole blood, isolated PBMCs, or DNA extracted from either of those sample types. TCRbeta CDR3 regions were amplified from genomic DNA by means of the immunoSEQ Assay, a bias-controlled multiplex PCR. As for the original processing: The number of nucleated cells in each sample was estimated from the amplification of reference gene primers within the assay. To quantify the absolute abundance of each unique TCRbeta CDR3 rearrangement, sequence reads were collapsed and filtered. For each sample, productive Simpson clonality was calculated as the square root of Simpson's diversity index across productive rearrangements. The table was pulled from immuneACCESS by TCRdb, which kept in-frame rearrangements only. Such tables lose some clones; where checked, under half of the loss comes from unresolved V genes, and the rest has no known cause. The V and J calls and clone size are taken from that table; D and trimming were inferred from the DNA. Recorded for this sample are about 310,000 clones; around 91% of them occurred a single time. The ten largest clones add up to more than 0.85% of the sample.

A remark on this clone: Its antigen remains undetermined. No base quality information exists; no much larger clone differs at one position.

This sequence originates from a woman in her 40s with COVID-19, enrolled during active disease. The sequence joins TRBV10-3 to TRBJ1-2, with 10 central nucleotides matching TRBD1. The sequencing sample was made of peripheral blood. The nucleotide sequence reads TGTGCCATCAGTTCGGGACAGGGGAACTATGGCTACACCTTC. Translated, it gives CAISSGQGNYGYTF.